Given below is one T cell receptor (beta chain) in context. The sample is drawn from a study of OX40 agonist ivuxolimab in advanced cancers. Sequencing was performed with immunoSEQ multiplex PCR; in TCRdb, only in-frame clones are kept and a portion is missing. The data contain around 65,000 clones, over 60% of them singletons. The clonotype was recovered from an adult with an advanced solid tumor such as melanoma, head and neck, liver or kidney cancer. Sequencing was performed on CD4+ or CD8+ T cells sorted from blood, taken in a trial of the OX40 agonist ivuxolimab.

The CDR3 DNA reads TGTGCCACGACTAGCGGGGTACGCGAGCAGTTCTTC. It yields the protein CATTSGVREQFF. The chain carries TRBV6-1 and TRBJ2-1; TRBD2 agrees at 11 bases. There are 12 residues in the CDR3. The germline gives CDR1 MNHNS, CDR2 SASEGT. With V trimmed by 10 bases and J by 10 bases, 6 bases remained unmatched.